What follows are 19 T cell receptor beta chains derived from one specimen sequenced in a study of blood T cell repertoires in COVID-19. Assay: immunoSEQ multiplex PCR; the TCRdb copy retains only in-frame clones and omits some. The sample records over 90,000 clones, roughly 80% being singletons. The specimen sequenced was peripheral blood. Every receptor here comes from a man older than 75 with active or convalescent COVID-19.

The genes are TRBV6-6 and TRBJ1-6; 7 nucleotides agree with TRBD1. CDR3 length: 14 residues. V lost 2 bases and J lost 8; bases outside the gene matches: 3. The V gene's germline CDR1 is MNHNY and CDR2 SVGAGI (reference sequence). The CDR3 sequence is CASSYRQGYSPLHF. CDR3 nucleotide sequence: TGTGCCAGCAGTTACAGACAGGGTTATTCACCCCTCCACTTT.

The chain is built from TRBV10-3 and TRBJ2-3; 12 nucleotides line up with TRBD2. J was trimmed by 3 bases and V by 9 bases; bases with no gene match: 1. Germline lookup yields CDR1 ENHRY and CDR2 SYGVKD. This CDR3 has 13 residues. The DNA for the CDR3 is TGTGCCATACTAGCGGGGGGTACAGATACGCAGTATTTT. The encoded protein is CAILAGGTDTQYF.

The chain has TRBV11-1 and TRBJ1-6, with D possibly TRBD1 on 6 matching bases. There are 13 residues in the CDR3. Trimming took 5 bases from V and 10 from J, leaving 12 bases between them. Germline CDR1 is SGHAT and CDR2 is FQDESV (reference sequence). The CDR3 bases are TGTGCCAGCAGCGAACAGGGTCCCTCACCCCTCCACTTT. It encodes CASSEQGPSPLHF. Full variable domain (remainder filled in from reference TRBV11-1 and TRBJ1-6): EAEVAQSPRYKITEKSQAVAFWCDPISGHATLYWYRQILGQGPELLVQFQDESVVDDSQLPKDRFSAERLKGVDSTLKIQPAELGDSAMYLCASSEQGPSPLHFGNGTRLTVT.

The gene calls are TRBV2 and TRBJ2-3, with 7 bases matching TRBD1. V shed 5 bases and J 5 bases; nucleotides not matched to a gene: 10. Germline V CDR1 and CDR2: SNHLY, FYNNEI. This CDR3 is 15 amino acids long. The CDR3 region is CASSSDRAIGDTQYF. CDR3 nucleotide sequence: TGTGCCAGCAGTTCCGACAGGGCAATTGGAGATACGCAGTATTTT.

The CDR3 sequence is CASGLLASRADTQYF. CDR3 in DNA: TGTGCCAGCGGACTTTTAGCGTCCCGCGCAGATACGCAGTATTTT. The chain employs TRBV2 and TRBJ2-3; a weak D match, TRBD2 (5 bases). This CDR3 region has 15 residues. The germline gives CDR1 SNHLY, CDR2 FYNNEI. The germline V and J ends were trimmed by 8 bases and 4 bases, with 19 bases remaining between them.

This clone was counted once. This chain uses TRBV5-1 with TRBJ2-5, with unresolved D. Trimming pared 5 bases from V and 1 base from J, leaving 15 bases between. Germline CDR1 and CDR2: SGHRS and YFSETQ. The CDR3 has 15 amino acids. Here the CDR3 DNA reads TGCGCCAGCAGTCTACGCGTACAGTCCCAAGAGACCCAGTACTTC. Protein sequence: CASSLRVQSQETQYF.

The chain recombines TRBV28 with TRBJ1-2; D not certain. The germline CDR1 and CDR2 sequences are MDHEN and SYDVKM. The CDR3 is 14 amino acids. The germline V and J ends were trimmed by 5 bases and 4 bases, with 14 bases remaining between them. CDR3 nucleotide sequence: TGTGCCAGCAGTCCCCCAGCGGTGATCTATGGCTACACCTTC. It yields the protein CASSPPAVIYGYTF.

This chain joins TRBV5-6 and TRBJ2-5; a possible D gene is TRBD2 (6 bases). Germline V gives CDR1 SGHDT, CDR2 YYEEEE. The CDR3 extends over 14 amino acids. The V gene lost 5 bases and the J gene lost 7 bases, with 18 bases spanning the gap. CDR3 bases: TGTGCCAGCAGTCGGGCGGGGATGGCAGGGACCCAGTACTTC. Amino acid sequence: CASSRAGMAGTQYF.

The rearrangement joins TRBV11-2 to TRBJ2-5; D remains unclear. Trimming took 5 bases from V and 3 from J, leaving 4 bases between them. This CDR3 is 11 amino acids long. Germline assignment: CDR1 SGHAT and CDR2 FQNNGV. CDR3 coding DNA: TGTGCCAGCAGCCAGGAAGAGACCCAGTACTTC. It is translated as CASSQEETQYF.

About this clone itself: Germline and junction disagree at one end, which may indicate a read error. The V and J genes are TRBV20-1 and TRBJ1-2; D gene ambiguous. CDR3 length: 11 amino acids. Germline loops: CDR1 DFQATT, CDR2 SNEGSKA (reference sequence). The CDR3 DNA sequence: TGCAGTGCTAGAGATTTAATGGAGTCCCCCTTC. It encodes CSARDLMESPF.

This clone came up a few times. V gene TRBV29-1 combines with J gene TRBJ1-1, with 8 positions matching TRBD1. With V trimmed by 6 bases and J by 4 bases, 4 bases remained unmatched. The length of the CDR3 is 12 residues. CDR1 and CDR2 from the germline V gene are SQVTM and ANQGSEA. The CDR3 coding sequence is TGCAGCGTCGAAACAGGGGGCACTGAAGCTTTCTTT. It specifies CSVETGGTEAFF.

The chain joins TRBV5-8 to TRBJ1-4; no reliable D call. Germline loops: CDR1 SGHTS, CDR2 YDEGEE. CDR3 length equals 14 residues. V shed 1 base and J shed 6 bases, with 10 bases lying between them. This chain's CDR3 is CASSLWAAYEKLFF. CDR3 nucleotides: TGTGCCAGCAGCTTGTGGGCCGCCTATGAAAAACTGTTTTTT.

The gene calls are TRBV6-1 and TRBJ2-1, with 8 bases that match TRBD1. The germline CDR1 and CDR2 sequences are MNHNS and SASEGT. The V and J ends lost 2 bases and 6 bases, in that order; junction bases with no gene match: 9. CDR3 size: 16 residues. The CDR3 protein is CASSEPDRGWSNEQFF. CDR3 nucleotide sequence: TGTGCCAGCAGTGAACCAGACAGGGGCTGGAGCAATGAGCAGTTCTTC.

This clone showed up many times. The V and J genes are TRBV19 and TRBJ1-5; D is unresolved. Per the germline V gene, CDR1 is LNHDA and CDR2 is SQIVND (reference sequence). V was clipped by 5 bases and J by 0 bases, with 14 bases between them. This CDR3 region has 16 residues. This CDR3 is CASSVEGGYSNQPQHF. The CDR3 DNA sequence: TGTGCCAGTAGTGTGGAGGGAGGGTATAGCAATCAGCCCCAGCATTTT.

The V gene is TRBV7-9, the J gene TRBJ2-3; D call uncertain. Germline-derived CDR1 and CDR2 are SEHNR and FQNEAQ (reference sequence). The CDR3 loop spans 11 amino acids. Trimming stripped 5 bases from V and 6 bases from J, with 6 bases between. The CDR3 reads CASSPQDTQYF. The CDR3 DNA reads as TGTGCCAGCAGCCCACAGGATACGCAGTATTTT.

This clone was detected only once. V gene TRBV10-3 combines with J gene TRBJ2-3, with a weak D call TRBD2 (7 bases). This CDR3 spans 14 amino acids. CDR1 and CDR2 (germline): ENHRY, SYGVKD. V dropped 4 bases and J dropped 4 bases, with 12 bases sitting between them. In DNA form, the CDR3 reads TGTGCCATCAGTGGAGGGGGGGCCCCAGATACGCAGTATTTT. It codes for CAISGGGAPDTQYF.

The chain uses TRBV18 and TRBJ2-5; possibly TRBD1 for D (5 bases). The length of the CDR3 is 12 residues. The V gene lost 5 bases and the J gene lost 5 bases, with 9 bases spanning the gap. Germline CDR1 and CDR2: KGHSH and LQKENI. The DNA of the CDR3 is TGTGCCAGCTCAGGGGCCCCGGAGACCCAGTACTTC. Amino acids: CASSGAPETQYF.

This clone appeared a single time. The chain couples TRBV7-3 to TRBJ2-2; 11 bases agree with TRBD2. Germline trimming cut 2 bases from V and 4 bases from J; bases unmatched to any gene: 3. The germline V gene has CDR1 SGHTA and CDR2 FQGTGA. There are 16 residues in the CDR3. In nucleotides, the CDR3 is TGTGCCAGCAGCTTATCTAGCGGGGGGCTCACCGGGGAGCTGTTTTTT. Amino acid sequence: CASSLSSGGLTGELFF.

The CDR3 loop is CSASGLAGPSFGEQYF. The CDR3 DNA sequence: TGCAGTGCTAGTGGACTAGCGGGGCCGTCTTTTGGCGAGCAGTACTTC. The chain couples TRBV20-1 to TRBJ2-7, with TRBD2 matching 12 bases. The CDR3 is 16 residues long. The germline V gene encodes CDR1 DFQATT and CDR2 SNEGSKA (reference sequence). Unmatched junction bases numbered 12, after V lost 3 bases and J lost 6 bases.